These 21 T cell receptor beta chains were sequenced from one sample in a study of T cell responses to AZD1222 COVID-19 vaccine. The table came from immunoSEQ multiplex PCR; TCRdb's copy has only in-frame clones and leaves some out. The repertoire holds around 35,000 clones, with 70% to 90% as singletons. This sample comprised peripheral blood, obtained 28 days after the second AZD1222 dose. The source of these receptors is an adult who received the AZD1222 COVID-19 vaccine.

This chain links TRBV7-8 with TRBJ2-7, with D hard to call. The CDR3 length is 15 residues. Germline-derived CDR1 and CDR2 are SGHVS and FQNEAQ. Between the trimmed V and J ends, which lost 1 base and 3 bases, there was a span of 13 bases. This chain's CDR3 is CASSLGPADYYEQYF. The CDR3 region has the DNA TGTGCCAGCAGCTTAGGGCCAGCTGATTACTACGAGCAGTACTTC. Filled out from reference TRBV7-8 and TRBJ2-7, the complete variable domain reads GAGVSQSPRYKVAKRGQDVALRCDPISGHVSLFWYQQALGQGPEFLTYFQNEAQLDKSGLPSDRFFAERPEGSVSTLKIQRTQQEDSAVYLCASSLGPADYYEQYFGPGTRLTVT.

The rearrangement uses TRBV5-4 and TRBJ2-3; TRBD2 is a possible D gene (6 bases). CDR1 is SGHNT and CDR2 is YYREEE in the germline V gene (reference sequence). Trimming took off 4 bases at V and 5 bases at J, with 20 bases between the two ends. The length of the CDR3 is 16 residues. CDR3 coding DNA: TGTGCCAGCAGCCCCGGTGACACGGGAGCCAGAGATACGCAGTATTTT. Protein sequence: CASSPGDTGARDTQYF.

The CDR3 DNA is TGTGCCAGCAGTGTCACAGATACGCAGTATTTT. Translation: CASSVTDTQYF. The chain is built from TRBV12-3 or TRBV12-4 and TRBJ2-3; D is unresolved. The CDR3 spans 11 residues. The V end lost 5 bases, the J end lost 2 bases, and 2 bases lay between the germline ends.

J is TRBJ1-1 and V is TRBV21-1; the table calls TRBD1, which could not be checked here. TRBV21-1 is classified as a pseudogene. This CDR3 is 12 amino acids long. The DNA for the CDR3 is TGTGCCAGCAGCAAAGGGGGCGCTGAAGCTTTCTTT. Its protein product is CASSKGGAEAFF.

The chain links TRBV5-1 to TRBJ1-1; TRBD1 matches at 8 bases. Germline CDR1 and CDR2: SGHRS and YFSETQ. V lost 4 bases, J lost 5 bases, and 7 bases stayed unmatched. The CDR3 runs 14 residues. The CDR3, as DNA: TGCGCCAGCAGCGTGGACAGGGAAGGAACTGAAGCTTTCTTT. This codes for CASSVDREGTEAFF.

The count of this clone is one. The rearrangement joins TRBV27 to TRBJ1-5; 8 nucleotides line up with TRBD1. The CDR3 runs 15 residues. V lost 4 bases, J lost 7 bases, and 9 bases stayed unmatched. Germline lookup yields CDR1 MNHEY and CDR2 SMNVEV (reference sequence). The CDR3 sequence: CASSSLQGGSQPQHF. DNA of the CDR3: TGTGCCAGCAGTTCGTTACAGGGGGGAAGCCAGCCCCAGCATTTT.

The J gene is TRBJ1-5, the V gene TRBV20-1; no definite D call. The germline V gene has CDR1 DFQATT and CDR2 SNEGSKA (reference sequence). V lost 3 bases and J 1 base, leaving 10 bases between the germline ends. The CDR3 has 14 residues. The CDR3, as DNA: TGCAGTGCTAGTAGGCAGGCGAGCAATCAGCCCCAGCATTTT. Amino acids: CSASRQASNQPQHF.

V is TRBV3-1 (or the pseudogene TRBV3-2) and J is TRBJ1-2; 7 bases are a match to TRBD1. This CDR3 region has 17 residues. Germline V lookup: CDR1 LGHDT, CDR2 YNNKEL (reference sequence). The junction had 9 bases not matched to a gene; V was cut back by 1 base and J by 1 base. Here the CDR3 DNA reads TGTGCCAGCAGCCAAGCCAGGGGGGGGGTCTTTAACTATGGCTACACCTTC. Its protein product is CASSQARGGVFNYGYTF.

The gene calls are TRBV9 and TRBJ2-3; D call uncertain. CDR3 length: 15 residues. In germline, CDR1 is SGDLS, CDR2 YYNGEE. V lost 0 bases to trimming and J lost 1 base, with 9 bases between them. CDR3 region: CASSVGILGTDTQYF. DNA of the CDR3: TGTGCCAGCAGCGTAGGCATCCTTGGCACAGATACGCAGTATTTT.

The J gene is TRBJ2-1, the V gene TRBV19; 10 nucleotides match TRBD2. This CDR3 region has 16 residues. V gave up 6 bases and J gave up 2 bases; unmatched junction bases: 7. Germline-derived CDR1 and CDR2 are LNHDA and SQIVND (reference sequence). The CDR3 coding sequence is TGTGCCAGTAGCCTGACTCTAGCGGGGGCCTACAATGAGCAGTTCTTC. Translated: CASSLTLAGAYNEQFF.

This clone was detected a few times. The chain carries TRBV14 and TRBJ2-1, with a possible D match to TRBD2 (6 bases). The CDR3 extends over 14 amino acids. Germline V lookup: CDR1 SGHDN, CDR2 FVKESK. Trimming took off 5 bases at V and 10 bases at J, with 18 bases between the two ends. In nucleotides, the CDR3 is TGTGCCAGCAGCTCGTACGGGGGTGCTGGGGAGCAGTTCTTC. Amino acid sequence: CASSSYGGAGEQFF.

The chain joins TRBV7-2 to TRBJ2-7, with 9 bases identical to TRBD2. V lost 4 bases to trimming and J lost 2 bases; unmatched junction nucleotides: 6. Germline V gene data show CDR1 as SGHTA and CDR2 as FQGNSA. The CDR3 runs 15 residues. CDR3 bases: TGTGCCAGCAGCTACGGCGGGGGGGCTCCCTACGAGCAGTACTTC. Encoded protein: CASSYGGGAPYEQYF.

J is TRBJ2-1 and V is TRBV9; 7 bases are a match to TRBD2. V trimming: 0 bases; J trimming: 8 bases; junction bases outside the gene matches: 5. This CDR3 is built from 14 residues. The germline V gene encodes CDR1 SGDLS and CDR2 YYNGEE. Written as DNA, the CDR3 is TGTGCCAGCAGCGTAGGGCGGGGGACGCATGAGCAGTTCTTC. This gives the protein CASSVGRGTHEQFF.

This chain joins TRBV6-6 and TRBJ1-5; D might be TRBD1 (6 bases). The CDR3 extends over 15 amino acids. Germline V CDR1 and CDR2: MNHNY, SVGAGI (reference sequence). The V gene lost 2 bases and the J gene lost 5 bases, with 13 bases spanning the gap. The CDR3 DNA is TGTGCCAGCAGTTACCTCACAGGGCCCTATCAGCCCCAGCATTTT. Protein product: CASSYLTGPYQPQHF.

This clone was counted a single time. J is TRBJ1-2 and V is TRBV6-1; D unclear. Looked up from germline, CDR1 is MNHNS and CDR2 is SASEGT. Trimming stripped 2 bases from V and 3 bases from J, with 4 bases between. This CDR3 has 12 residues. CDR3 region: CASSERDYGYTF. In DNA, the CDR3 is TGTGCCAGCAGTGAACGGGACTATGGCTACACCTTC.

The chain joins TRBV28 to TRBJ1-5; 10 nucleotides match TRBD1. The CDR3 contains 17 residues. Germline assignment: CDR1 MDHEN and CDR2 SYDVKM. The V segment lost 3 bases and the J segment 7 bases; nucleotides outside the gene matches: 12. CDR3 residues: CASSFDWRQGARQPQHF. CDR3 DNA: TGTGCCAGCAGTTTCGACTGGAGACAGGGGGCAAGACAGCCCCAGCATTTT. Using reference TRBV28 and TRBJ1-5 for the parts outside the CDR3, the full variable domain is DVKVTQSSRYLVKRTGEKVFLECVQDMDHENMFWYRQDPGLGLRLIYFSYDVKMKEKGDIPEGYSVSREKKERFSLILESASTNQTSMYLCASSFDWRQGARQPQHFGDGTRLSIL.

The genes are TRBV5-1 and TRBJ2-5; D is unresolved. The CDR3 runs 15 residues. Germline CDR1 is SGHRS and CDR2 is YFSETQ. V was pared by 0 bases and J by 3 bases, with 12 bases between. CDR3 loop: CASSLVVVAEETQYF. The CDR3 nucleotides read TGCGCCAGCAGCTTGGTGGTAGTGGCCGAAGAGACCCAGTACTTC.

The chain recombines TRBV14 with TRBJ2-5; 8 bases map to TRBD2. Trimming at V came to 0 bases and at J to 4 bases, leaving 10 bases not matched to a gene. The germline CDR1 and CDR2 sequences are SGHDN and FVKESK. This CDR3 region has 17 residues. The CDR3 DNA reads TGTGCCAGCAGCCAAGAAGGGGGGACTAGAATTCGAGAGACCCAGTACTTC. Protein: CASSQEGGTRIRETQYF.

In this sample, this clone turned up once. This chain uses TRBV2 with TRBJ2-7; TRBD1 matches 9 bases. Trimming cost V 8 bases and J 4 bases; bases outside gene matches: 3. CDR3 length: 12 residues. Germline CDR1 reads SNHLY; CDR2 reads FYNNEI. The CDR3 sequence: CASGQGRYEQYF. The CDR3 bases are TGTGCCAGCGGACAGGGGAGATACGAGCAGTACTTC.

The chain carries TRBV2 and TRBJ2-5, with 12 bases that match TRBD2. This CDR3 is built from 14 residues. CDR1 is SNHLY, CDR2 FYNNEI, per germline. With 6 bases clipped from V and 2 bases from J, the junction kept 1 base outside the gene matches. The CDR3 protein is CASRGLAGQETQYF. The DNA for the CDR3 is TGTGCCAGCAGGGGACTAGCGGGTCAAGAGACCCAGTACTTC.

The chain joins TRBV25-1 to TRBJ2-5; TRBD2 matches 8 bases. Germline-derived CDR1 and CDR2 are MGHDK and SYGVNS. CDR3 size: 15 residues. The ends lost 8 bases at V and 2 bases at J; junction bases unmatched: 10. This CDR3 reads CASSPSGGPQETQYF. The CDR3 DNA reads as TGTGCCAGCTCCCCGAGCGGGGGACCTCAAGAGACCCAGTACTTC.